This T cell receptor (beta chain) was sequenced in a study of graft-versus-host responses after intestinal transplantation (dated by TCRdb to the early 2020s). Regarding the research as a whole: Multivisceral, liver-intestinal, or isolated intestinal transplants were received by the recipients. Samples from a few later patients were sequenced in-house on an Illumina MiSeq with MiXCR processing rather than by the commercial service. After intestinal transplantation, graft-versus-host and host-versus-graft alloreactive T cell clones in the graft, circulation and bone marrow were tracked using bulk TCR-beta CDR3 sequencing. Alloreactive clones were identified by sequencing pre-transplant mixed lymphocyte reaction products and comparing these products with unstimulated pre-transplant donor and recipient T cells. Every recipient was given anti-thymocyte globulin induction, followed by around three years of maintenance tacrolimus and steroids. The cohort enrolled around 25 intestinal transplant recipients including one retransplant, and 3 patients lacking pretransplant specimens were excluded. A peak of at least 4% donor T cells among recipient peripheral blood mononuclear cells was the definition used for donor T cell macrochimerism.

The intended sense of this specimen's time point label: cells obtained before transplantation from donor or recipient. CD3+CD4+ and CD3+CD8+ populations were FACS-sorted from unstimulated pre-transplant donor and recipient cells taken from spleen or lymph nodes. What the work shows at the level of the full study, not this receptor alone: GvH clones were detected in recipient bone marrow, and some appeared earlier in ileal mucosa or blood, consistent with an intestinal mucosal origin. The relatively low number and heterogeneity of intestinal transplant patients limited the conclusions. Early after transplant, declines in HvG clones were associated with peak levels of circulating GvH clones. High GvH to HvG T cell clonal ratios were observed in the allografts of patients with donor T cell macrochimerism.

From the cysteine up to the phenylalanine, the CDR3 has a length of 15 residues. The entry retains the CDR3 DNA only, 45 bases that are in frame from base 1. As encoded in the germline V gene (reference sequence), CDR1 is SEHNR while CDR2 is FQNEAQ. A distance of 13 bases separates the germline ends of V and J, which lose 5 bases and 0 bases respectively. In the case of this clone: The target of this receptor is not known. No quality values exist for individual bases; no much larger clone is one base distant.

The library was produced with the immunoSEQ multiplex PCR assay. For most patients, genomic DNA was isolated with the Qiagen DNeasy Blood and Tissue Kit and sent frozen to Adaptive Biotechnologies for TCR sequencing. For most patients, high-throughput TCR-beta CDR3 sequencing of genomic DNA was performed by Adaptive Biotechnologies. Turning to the authors' computational methods: Adaptive's ImmunoSEQ software was the source of the TCR sequencing data for fewer than 20 patients, while a few other patients were processed with MiXCR and VDJtools. CD4 versus CD8 sorting errors were corrected by removing sequences found in both subsets at a frequency ratio below 5:1. CDR3 nucleotide sequences shared between donor and recipient were removed because their origin could not be assigned. To count as alloreactive, a clone needed at least 2-fold expansion over unstimulated cells and a minimum CFSE-low frequency of 0.002% (template counts) or 0.001% (read counts). Mappable clones were those detected in sequenced pre-transplant spleen, lymph node, or MLR CFSE-low populations of the donor or recipient. Cumulative frequency of alloreactive clones was calculated as a percentage of all sequences weighted by copy number. Drawn from immuneACCESS, this table holds only the in-frame rearrangements with V and J called that TCRdb kept. Clones are partly lost; checked studies trace under half to an unresolved V gene and leave the rest unexplained. V, J and clone size are taken as reported in that table, and D and trimming were inferred from the DNA itself. The sample has more than 85,000 clones on record, about 92% of them singletons. The ten largest clones capture about 2% of the sample.

The sample here was unstimulated CD8+ T cells sorted from spleen or lymph node cells, taken before intestinal transplant. The clonotype was recovered from a human donor who received an intestinal transplant. The chain is encoded by TRBV7-9 joined to TRBJ1-2; TRBD1 is possibly the D segment (6 matching bases). CDR3 region: CASSPQGLANYGYTF. The DNA sequence is given as TGTGCCAGCAGCCCACAGGGTTTGGCTAACTATGGCTACACCTTC.